Sequencing of this T cell receptor (delta chain) was carried out in a study of γδ T cells in repeated Plasmodium falciparum infection. General study points: Many TCRgamma sequences overlapped between individuals in stable Vgamma9/Vdelta2+ repertoires.

Vgamma9/Vdelta2+ and Vdelta2-negative gammadelta T cells were flow-sorted from PBMC for bulk sequencing. Germline values: CDR1 GEAIGNYY, CDR2 EKD. The CDR3 runs 19 residues. This clone has a handful of counts. Its antigen remains unknown. A read error is the likely source, as a far larger clone sits one nucleotide away. This sample also contains other DNA sequences that code for the same CDR3. TCRdb re-called the multiplex PCR reads through CATT. The sample shows tens of thousands of delta-chain clones, 0.8% to 1% of them seen only once. Source material: gamma-delta T cells from blood. The TCR comes from a pool of human donors (malaria-infected and uninfected, not separated). The J gene went uncalled, whereas the V gene is TRDV2; no DNA check was done on the table's D call, TRDD3. The CDR3 nucleotides read TGTGCCTGTGACGCCATAAGGGAACCCCTCCTCAACTTAACCGATAAACTCATCTTC. Its translation is CACDAIREPLLNLTDKLIF.